These 27 T cell receptor beta chains came from one sample sequenced in a study of long-term antiretroviral therapy in people with HIV. With survey level as its setting, the immunoSEQ assay was v3.0. Data came from immunoSEQ multiplex PCR; TCRdb stores just in-frame clones and leaves some out. Of some 30,000 clones in the sample, about 98% were seen once. The source material was unsorted PBMCs, sampled 7.6 years after starting antiretroviral therapy. The receptors stem from a man aged 25-45 years with HIV.

This chain links TRBV27 with TRBJ2-7; D is perhaps TRBD1 (6 bases). This CDR3 is built from 12 residues. The germline CDR1 and CDR2 sequences are MNHEY and SMNVEV (reference sequence). With 8 bases removed from V and 3 bases from J, the gap between germline ends came to 11 bases. The CDR3 nucleotides are TGTGCCAGCGGGGACACTAACTACGAGCAGTACTTC. Translated, it gives CASGDTNYEQYF.

The genes are TRBV10-1 and TRBJ1-2; 7 bases are a match to TRBD1. Germline CDR1 reads WNHNN; CDR2 reads SYGVQD (reference sequence). Trimming took 8 bases from V and 3 from J; bases not matched to a gene: 15. The CDR3 is made up of 16 amino acids. The CDR3 DNA sequence: TGCGCCAGCTACTACCCGCGGCAGGGGGATTACTATGGCTACACCTTC. Encoded protein: CASYYPRQGDYYGYTF.

The rearrangement joins TRBV18 to TRBJ2-5, with D perhaps TRBD1 (6 bases). Germline CDR1 is KGHSH and CDR2 is LQKENI. V was shortened by 4 bases and J by 1 base, with 10 bases between the two germline ends. The CDR3 is 14 amino acids. CDR3 in DNA: TGTGCCAGCTCACGCCGGGACATCCAAGAGACCCAGTACTTC. Amino acid sequence: CASSRRDIQETQYF.

This clone appeared a single time. The gene calls are TRBV25-1 and TRBJ2-1, with 8 bases aligning to TRBD2. This CDR3 region has 15 residues. Germline V CDR1 and CDR2: MGHDK, SYGVNS. V shed 4 bases and J 6 bases; nucleotides not matched to a gene: 8. The chain's CDR3 is CASSGVWREVNEQFF. As DNA, the CDR3 is TGTGCCAGCAGTGGGGTCTGGCGGGAGGTCAATGAGCAGTTCTTC.

The chain links TRBV11-2 to TRBJ1-3, with D hard to call. The CDR3 spans 15 residues. The germline CDR1 and CDR2 sequences are SGHAT and FQNNGV. Trimming cost V 3 bases and J 4 bases, with 13 bases left between them. In DNA, the CDR3 is TGTGCCAGCAGCTTTCGGGGAGTGGGGGGAAACACCATATATTTT. Translating gives CASSFRGVGGNTIYF.

V is TRBV7-2 and J is TRBJ2-1, with 11 bases fitting TRBD2. This CDR3 contains 16 residues. V dropped 7 bases and J dropped 9; count of bases not matched to a gene: 14. Per the germline V gene, CDR1 is SGHTA and CDR2 is FQGNSA. CDR3 sequence: CASTPGGLAGGGEQFF. In DNA form, the CDR3 reads TGTGCCAGCACTCCCGGGGGGCTAGCGGGAGGAGGTGAGCAGTTCTTC.

The rearrangement links TRBV9 to TRBJ2-2; D not resolved. V was pared by 2 bases and J by 4 bases, with 9 bases between. The CDR3 runs 14 residues. The germline CDR1 and CDR2 sequences are SGDLS and YYNGEE. In nucleotides, the CDR3 is TGTGCCAGCAGCGTTGCGGAGCTCACCGGGGAGCTGTTTTTT. Amino acid sequence: CASSVAELTGELFF.

The CDR3 nucleotides read TGTGCCAGCACCAGCGGGGGGGCAGATACGCAGTATTTT. Translating gives CASTSGGADTQYF. The V and J genes are TRBV7-9 and TRBJ2-3; 10 bases align to TRBD2. V trimming: 7 bases; J trimming: 4 bases; junction bases outside the gene matches: 2. Germline V gene sequence: CDR1 SEHNR, CDR2 FQNEAQ (reference sequence). The CDR3 is made up of 13 amino acids.

In DNA, the CDR3 is TGTGCCAGCAGCAGGGGACTAGCGGGGGTGACCCAGTACTTC. It is translated as CASSRGLAGVTQYF. V gene TRBV6-5 combines with J gene TRBJ2-5, with 14 positions matching TRBD2. The V segment lost 6 bases and the J segment 7 bases; nucleotides outside the gene matches: 4. This CDR3 has 14 amino acids. Germline lookup yields CDR1 MNHEY and CDR2 SVGAGI.

The V call is TRBV2, the J call TRBJ2-3, with 8 bases aligning to TRBD2. CDR1 is SNHLY and CDR2 is FYNNEI in the germline V gene. J lost 2 bases, V lost 7 bases, and 5 bases had no gene match. The CDR3 is 14 amino acids. The CDR3 DNA reads TGTGCCAGCAAGGAGCGGGAGACCACAGATACGCAGTATTTT. Encoded protein: CASKERETTDTQYF.

This chain links TRBV9 with TRBJ1-1, with no clear D. This CDR3 has 13 residues. Germline-derived CDR1 and CDR2 are SGDLS and YYNGEE. V was cut by 3 bases and J by 5 bases, with 11 bases left in between. CDR3 bases: TGTGCCAGCAGCGAAGAGGGAGAAACTGAAGCTTTCTTT. Translated: CASSEEGETEAFF.

This clone is a singleton in its sample. The CDR3 loop is CASSGQGDNEQFF. CDR3 DNA: TGTGCCAGCAGCGGACAGGGGGACAATGAGCAGTTCTTC. This sequence joins TRBV27 and TRBJ2-1; 10 bases are a match to TRBD1. This CDR3 has 13 amino acids. Unmatched junction bases numbered 1, after V lost 6 bases and J lost 5 bases. Germline CDR1 reads MNHEY; CDR2 reads SMNVEV (reference sequence).

The sample holds a few counts of this clone. The V gene is TRBV19, the J gene TRBJ1-5; 9 positions match TRBD1. The CDR3 consists of 14 residues. V gave up 6 bases and J gave up 6 bases; unmatched junction bases: 6. The germline CDR1 and CDR2 sequences are LNHDA and SQIVND (reference sequence). CDR3 nucleotide sequence: TGTGCCAGTAGCAGGGACAGGGAGAGTCAGCCCCAGCATTTT. This codes for CASSRDRESQPQHF.

This clone has only one observation. The V gene is TRBV18, the J gene TRBJ2-1, with 7 positions matching TRBD1. Germline V gives CDR1 KGHSH, CDR2 LQKENI. V dropped 3 bases and J dropped 2; count of bases not matched to a gene: 4. The CDR3 consists of 15 residues. CDR3 sequence (DNA): TGTGCCAGCTCACCGAGGGACAGACCCTACAATGAGCAGTTCTTC. Translation gives CASSPRDRPYNEQFF.

The chain combines TRBV10-3 with TRBJ1-3; D remains unclear. This CDR3 region has 15 residues. Germline V lookup: CDR1 ENHRY, CDR2 SYGVKD. Trimming took off 5 bases at V and 0 bases at J, with 11 bases between the two ends. The CDR3 coding sequence is TGTGCCATCAGTACCCGGGAACTCTCTGGAAACACCATATATTTT. This translates into CAISTRELSGNTIYF.

The chain combines TRBV6-5 with TRBJ1-6; 7 bases are shared with TRBD1. With V trimmed by 7 bases and J by 4 bases, 4 bases remained unmatched. Germline CDR1 and CDR2: MNHEY and SVGAGI. This CDR3 region has 14 residues. The CDR3 here is CASTRGDYNSPLHF. The CDR3 nucleotides read TGTGCCAGCACCAGGGGGGATTATAATTCACCCCTCCACTTT.

V is TRBV11-3 and J is TRBJ2-4, with D uncertain. The CDR3 contains 15 residues. The germline V gene encodes CDR1 SGHNT and CDR2 YENEEA. V was trimmed by 5 bases and J by 3 bases, leaving 14 bases between them. CDR3 coding DNA: TGTGCCAGCAGCCCGCGTCGACCCTTCAAAAACATTCAGTACTTC. This codes for CASSPRRPFKNIQYF.

The chain links TRBV7-3 to TRBJ1-3; tentatively, D is TRBD1 (5 bases). The germline gives CDR1 SGHTA, CDR2 FQGTGA. This CDR3 has 15 amino acids. V gave up 2 bases and J gave up 0 bases, with 8 bases separating them. CDR3 nucleotides: TGTGCCAGCAGCTTAGGGCAGGGCTCTGGAAACACCATATATTTT. Protein: CASSLGQGSGNTIYF.

The genes are TRBV6-1 and TRBJ1-4; D is unclear. V shed 5 bases and J shed 0 bases, with 7 bases lying between them. CDR1 and CDR2 from the germline V gene are MNHNS and SASEGT. The CDR3 consists of 14 residues. The CDR3 DNA follows: TGTGCCAGCAGTAAACAAGCAACTAATGAAAAACTGTTTTTT. Its translation is CASSKQATNEKLFF.

The V and J genes are TRBV9 and TRBJ2-2; D not certain. Per the germline V gene, CDR1 is SGDLS and CDR2 is YYNGEE. The germline V and J ends were trimmed by 0 bases and 9 bases, with 12 bases remaining between them. This CDR3 has 14 amino acids. CDR3 nucleotides: TGTGCCAGCAGCGTAGCTTGGCGGAACCGGGAGCTGTTTTTT. This translates into CASSVAWRNRELFF.

The V and J genes are TRBV9 and TRBJ2-3; D is possibly TRBD1 (5 bases). The CDR3 spans 13 residues. Germline CDR1 reads SGDLS; CDR2 reads YYNGEE. With 4 bases removed from V and 6 bases from J, the gap between germline ends came to 12 bases. The DNA of the CDR3 is TGTGCCAGCAGCTCTCAGGGATTGGATACGCAGTATTTT. This codes for CASSSQGLDTQYF.

CDR3 nucleotides: TGTGCCAGCAGCTTAATCCGGGATGACTATGAGCAGTTCTTC. This translates into CASSLIRDDYEQFF. The rearrangement uses TRBV11-2 and TRBJ2-1; a weak D match, TRBD2 (5 bases). This CDR3 region has 14 residues. From germline, CDR1 is SGHAT and CDR2 FQNNGV. V was cut by 2 bases and J by 8 bases, with 13 bases left in between.

This sequence joins TRBV2 and TRBJ2-5, with 7 bases that match TRBD2. The CDR3 is 14 residues long. In germline, CDR1 is SNHLY, CDR2 FYNNEI. The trim removed 5 bases at V and 2 bases at J, leaving 5 bases unmatched. In DNA, the CDR3 is TGTGCCAGCAGTAGCGGGACTTTTCAAGAGACCCAGTACTTC. It encodes CASSSGTFQETQYF.

The chain links TRBV7-9 to TRBJ2-7; 8 positions agree with TRBD1. CDR1 and CDR2 from the germline V gene are SEHNR and FQNEAQ (reference sequence). V gave up 5 bases and J gave up 2 bases; unmatched junction bases: 8. The CDR3 covers 15 residues. CDR3 nucleotide sequence: TGTGCCAGCAGCCCGCTTGGGGGACAGGCCTACGAGCAGTACTTC. The encoded protein is CASSPLGGQAYEQYF.

The V call is TRBV11-3, the J call TRBJ2-5; D is uncertain. Trimming took off 1 base at V and 2 bases at J, with 8 bases between the two ends. The CDR3 length is 14 residues. The germline gives CDR1 SGHNT, CDR2 YENEEA. CDR3 bases: TGTGCCAGCAGCTTAGCCCCAGGACAAGAGACCCAGTACTTC. It specifies CASSLAPGQETQYF.

The rearrangement links TRBV27 to TRBJ2-7; D unresolved. The CDR3 is made up of 15 amino acids. V lost 4 bases to trimming and J lost 3 bases, with 16 bases between them. Germline V CDR1 and CDR2: MNHEY, SMNVEV (reference sequence). The CDR3 loop reads CASSSPSFFRYEQYF. The DNA of the CDR3 is TGTGCCAGCAGTTCCCCTAGTTTCTTCCGCTACGAGCAGTACTTC.

V is TRBV19 and J is TRBJ1-1, with D possibly matching TRBD1 (5 bases). This CDR3 has 13 residues. The ends were cut back, 0 bases at V and 5 bases at J, with 7 bases in the middle. Germline CDR1 is LNHDA and CDR2 is SQIVND (reference sequence). The CDR3 sequence: CASSIERGTEAFF. The CDR3 DNA sequence: TGTGCCAGTAGTATAGAAAGGGGAACTGAAGCTTTCTTT.